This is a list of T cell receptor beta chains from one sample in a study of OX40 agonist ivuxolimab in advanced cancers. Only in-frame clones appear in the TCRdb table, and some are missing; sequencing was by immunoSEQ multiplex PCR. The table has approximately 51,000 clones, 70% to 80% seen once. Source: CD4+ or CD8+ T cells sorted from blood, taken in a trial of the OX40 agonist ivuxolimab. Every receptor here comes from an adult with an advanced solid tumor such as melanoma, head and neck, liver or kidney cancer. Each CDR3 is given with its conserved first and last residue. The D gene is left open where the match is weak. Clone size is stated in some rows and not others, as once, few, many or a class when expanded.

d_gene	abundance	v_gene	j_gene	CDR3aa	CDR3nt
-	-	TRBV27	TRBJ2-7	CASSYHLGGPWEQYF	TGTGCCAGCAGTTACCACTTAGGCGGGCCTTGGGAGCAGTACTTC
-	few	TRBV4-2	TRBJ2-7	CASSQDRDFYEQYF	TGTGCCAGCAGCCAAGATCGGGATTTCTACGAGCAGTACTTC
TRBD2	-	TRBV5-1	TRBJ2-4	CASSTGTSGLAKNIQYF	TGCGCCAGCAGCACCGGGACTAGCGGGTTAGCCAAAAACATTCAGTACTTC
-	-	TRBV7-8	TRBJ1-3	CASTSTGNTIYF	TGTGCCAGCACCTCCACCGGAAACACCATATATTTT
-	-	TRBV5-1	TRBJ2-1	CASSLRERADNEQFF	TGCGCCAGCAGCTTGAGGGAGCGGGCGGACAATGAGCAGTTCTTC
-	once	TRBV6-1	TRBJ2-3	CASSEAPGSGTDTQYF	TGTGCCAGCAGTGAAGCGCCCGGGAGCGGCACAGATACGCAGTATTTT
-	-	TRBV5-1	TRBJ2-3	CASSFLGRTDTQYF	TGCGCCAGCAGCTTCCTAGGTCGCACAGATACGCAGTATTTT
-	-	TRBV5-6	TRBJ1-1	CASSLQGDGFTEAFF	TGTGCCAGCAGCTTGCAAGGCGACGGGTTCACTGAAGCTTTCTTT
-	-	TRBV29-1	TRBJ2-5	CSVLRRGSQETQYF	TGCAGCGTTTTACGGAGAGGGAGCCAAGAGACCCAGTACTTC
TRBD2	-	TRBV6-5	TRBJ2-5	CASKAVAGGGETQYF	TGTGCCAGCAAAGCCGTAGCGGGAGGCGGCGAGACCCAGTACTTC
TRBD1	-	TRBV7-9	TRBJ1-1	CASNRIGTGDEAFF	TGTGCCAGCAACCGGATCGGGACAGGGGATGAAGCTTTCTTT
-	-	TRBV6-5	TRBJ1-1	CASSYSWYMNTEAFF	TGTGCCAGCAGTTACTCGTGGTATATGAACACTGAAGCTTTCTTT
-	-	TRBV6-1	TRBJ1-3	CASSESRGASGNTIYF	TGTGCCAGCAGTGAATCTCGGGGGGCGTCTGGAAACACCATATATTTT
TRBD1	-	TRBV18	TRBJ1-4	CASSLNRGQEKLFF	TGTGCCAGCTCACTGAACAGGGGTCAAGAAAAACTGTTTTTT
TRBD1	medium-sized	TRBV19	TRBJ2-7	CASSPAGQGQYF	TGTGCCAGTAGTCCTGCTGGACAGGGGCAGTACTTC
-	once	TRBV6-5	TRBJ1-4	CASSYATARGNEKLFF	TGTGCCAGCAGTTACGCGACAGCCAGGGGTAATGAAAAACTGTTTTTT
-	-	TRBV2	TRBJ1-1	CASSVNRRNTEAFF	TGTGCCAGCAGTGTAAACAGGAGGAACACTGAAGCTTTCTTT
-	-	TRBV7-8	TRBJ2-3	CASRNDDTQYF	TGTGCCAGCAGGAATGACGATACGCAGTATTTT
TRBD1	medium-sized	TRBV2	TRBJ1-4	CASTTDRGEGEKLFF	TGTGCCAGCACCACGGACAGGGGGGAAGGGGAAAAACTGTTTTTT
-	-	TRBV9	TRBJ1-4	CASSASGNEKLFF	TGTGCCAGCAGCGCCTCAGGGAATGAAAAACTGTTTTTT
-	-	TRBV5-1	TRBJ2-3	CASSRDFRTDTQYF	TGCGCCAGCAGCCGGGACTTTCGCACAGATACGCAGTATTTT
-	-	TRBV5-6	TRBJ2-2	CASSLSSQGRNTGELFF	TGTGCCAGCAGCTTGTCCTCTCAGGGGCGCAACACCGGGGAGCTGTTTTTT
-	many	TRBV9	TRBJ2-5	CASSVATGGGETQYF	TGTGCCAGCAGCGTAGCTACGGGTGGAGGAGAGACCCAGTACTTC
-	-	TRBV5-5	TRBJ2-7	CASSFLRDPSYEQYF	TGTGCCAGCAGCTTCTTAAGGGACCCTTCCTACGAGCAGTACTTC